What follows are 16 T cell receptor beta chains derived from one specimen sequenced in a study of monozygotic twins with inflammatory bowel disease. TCRdb reanalyzed the 5' RACE reads, giving one entry per CDR3 protein sequence and no DNA. This table holds fewer than 200,000 distinct CDR3 sequences. Material for sequencing was blood. These receptors all stem from a human donor with ulcerative colitis or Crohn's disease, or a healthy co-twin of an affected twin (not recorded which).

The chain has TRBV28 and TRBJ1-2; TCRdb calls TRBD1, which cannot be checked without DNA. The CDR3 loop spans 15 amino acids. Germline CDR1 is MDHEN and CDR2 is SYDVKM. This CDR3 reads CASSQPGHTNYGYTF.

The chain carries TRBV4-3 and TRBJ2-2. This CDR3 is built from 16 residues. Germline V gene sequence: CDR1 LGHNA, CDR2 YSLEER. The CDR3 spells CASSQEGVIWTGELFF.

V gene TRBV6-2 or TRBV6-3 combines with J gene TRBJ2-7; TCRdb indicates TRBD1, and absent DNA this call remains unverified. Germline CDR1 reads MNHEY; CDR2 reads SVGEGT. This CDR3 comprises 13 residues. This chain's CDR3 is CASSKDWDYEQYF.

This rearrangement joins TRBV7-2 to TRBJ2-7; absent DNA, TCRdb's TRBD2 call cannot be checked. The V gene's germline CDR1 is SGHTA and CDR2 FQGNSA. This CDR3 spans 16 amino acids. The CDR3: CASSQTSGSVGYEQYF.

This rearrangement joins TRBV20-1 to TRBJ2-1; the TCRdb call, TRBD2, lacks DNA for checking. Germline V CDR1 and CDR2: DFQATT, SNEGSKA (reference sequence). The length of the CDR3 is 13 residues. The CDR3 reads CSARARRGSEQFF.

This rearrangement joins TRBV20-1 to TRBJ1-6; TCRdb reports TRBD1, a call that lacks DNA to check it against. This CDR3 spans 13 amino acids. Looked up from germline, CDR1 is DFQATT and CDR2 is SNEGSKA (reference sequence). The CDR3 loop is CSAKGHYNSPLHF.

The CDR3 protein is CASSRDRGHSPLHF. This chain links TRBV5-1 with TRBJ1-6; the TRBD1 assignment by TCRdb is unverifiable without DNA. The germline V gene has CDR1 SGHRS and CDR2 YFSETQ. There are 14 residues in the CDR3.

The chain carries TRBV27 and TRBJ2-1. There are 15 residues in the CDR3. CDR1 is MNHEY, CDR2 SMNVEV, per germline (reference sequence). The CDR3 sequence: CASRRGTGSYNEQFF.

The V and J genes are TRBV7-6 and TRBJ2-6; the D call from TCRdb, TRBD1, cannot be confirmed without DNA. Looked up from germline, CDR1 is SGHVS and CDR2 is FNYEAQ. The CDR3 spans 16 residues. CDR3 sequence: CASSLGTGVGANVLTF.

V usage is TRBV20-1 and J usage is TRBJ2-2; with no DNA, the TCRdb D assignment of TRBD1 cannot be verified. Germline V gene data show CDR1 as DFQATT and CDR2 as SNEGSKA (reference sequence). The CDR3 contains 14 residues. The CDR3 region is CSARDVTGGLSLFF.

The rearrangement joins TRBV20-1 to TRBJ1-2; TCRdb's D call of TRBD1 is untestable without DNA. Germline lookup yields CDR1 DFQATT and CDR2 SNEGSKA (reference sequence). The CDR3 has 11 amino acids. This CDR3 reads CSAVPADGYTF.

The rearrangement links TRBV27 to TRBJ2-5; the D call of TRBD1 rests on TCRdb alone, since no DNA is present to check it. There are 19 residues in the CDR3. Looked up from germline, CDR1 is MNHEY and CDR2 is SMNVEV (reference sequence). CDR3 in amino acids: CASSLSPFPVGGGEETQYF.

The chain carries TRBV10-3 and TRBJ2-7; lacking DNA, the TRBD1 call made by TCRdb goes unchecked. The germline gives CDR1 ENHRY, CDR2 SYGVKD. The CDR3 runs to 14 residues. CDR3 region: CAISGGRGAYEQYF.

The V and J genes are TRBV6-5 and TRBJ2-1; with no DNA, the TCRdb D assignment of TRBD1 cannot be verified. The length of the CDR3 is 13 residues. Germline CDR1 is MNHEY and CDR2 is SVGAGI. This CDR3 is CASSQGAYNEQFF.

This chain uses TRBV20-1 with TRBJ1-2. In germline, CDR1 is DFQATT, CDR2 SNEGSKA (reference sequence). This CDR3 is built from 12 residues. The CDR3 sequence is CSERSENYGYTF.

The chain is built from TRBV20-1 and TRBJ2-1; TCRdb's assignment of TRBD2 cannot be checked, as there is no DNA. The germline V gene encodes CDR1 DFQATT and CDR2 SNEGSKA (reference sequence). The CDR3 extends over 17 amino acids. This CDR3 is CSARKAHTSGGDNEQFF.